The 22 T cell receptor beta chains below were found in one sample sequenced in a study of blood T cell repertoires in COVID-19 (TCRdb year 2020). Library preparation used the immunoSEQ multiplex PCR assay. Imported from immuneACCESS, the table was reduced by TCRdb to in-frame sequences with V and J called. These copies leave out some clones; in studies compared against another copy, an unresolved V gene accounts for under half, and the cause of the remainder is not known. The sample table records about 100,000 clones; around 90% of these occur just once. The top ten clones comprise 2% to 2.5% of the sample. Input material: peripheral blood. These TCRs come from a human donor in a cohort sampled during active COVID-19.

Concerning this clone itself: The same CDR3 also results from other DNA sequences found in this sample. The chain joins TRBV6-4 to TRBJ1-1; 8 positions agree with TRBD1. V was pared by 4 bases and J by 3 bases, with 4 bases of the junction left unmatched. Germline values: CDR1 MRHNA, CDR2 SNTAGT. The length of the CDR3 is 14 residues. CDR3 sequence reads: CASSVETGDTEAFF. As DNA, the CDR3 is TGTGCCAGCAGTGTAGAGACAGGGGACACTGAAGCTTTCTTT.

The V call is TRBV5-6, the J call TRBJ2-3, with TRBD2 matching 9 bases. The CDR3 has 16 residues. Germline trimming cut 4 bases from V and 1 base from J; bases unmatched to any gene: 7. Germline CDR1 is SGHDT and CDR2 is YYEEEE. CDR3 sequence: CASSPRSSGGTDTQYF. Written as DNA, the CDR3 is TGTGCCAGCAGCCCCAGATCTAGCGGGGGCACAGATACGCAGTATTTT.

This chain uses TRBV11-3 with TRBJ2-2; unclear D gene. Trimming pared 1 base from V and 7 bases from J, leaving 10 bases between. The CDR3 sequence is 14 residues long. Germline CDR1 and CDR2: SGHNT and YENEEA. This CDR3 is CASSLGSEFGELFF. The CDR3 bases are TGTGCCAGCAGCTTAGGGTCGGAGTTCGGGGAGCTGTTTTTT.

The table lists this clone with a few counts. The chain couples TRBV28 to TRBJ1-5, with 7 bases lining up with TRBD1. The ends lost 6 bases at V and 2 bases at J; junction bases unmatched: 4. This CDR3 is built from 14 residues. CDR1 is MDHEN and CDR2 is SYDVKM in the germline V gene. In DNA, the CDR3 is TGTGCCAGCAGAAAAACAGGGGGCAATCAGCCCCAGCATTTT. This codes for CASRKTGGNQPQHF. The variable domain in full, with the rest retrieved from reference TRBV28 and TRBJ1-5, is DVKVTQSSRYLVKRTGEKVFLECVQDMDHENMFWYRQDPGLGLRLIYFSYDVKMKEKGDIPEGYSVSREKKERFSLILESASTNQTSMYLCASRKTGGNQPQHFGDGTRLSIL.

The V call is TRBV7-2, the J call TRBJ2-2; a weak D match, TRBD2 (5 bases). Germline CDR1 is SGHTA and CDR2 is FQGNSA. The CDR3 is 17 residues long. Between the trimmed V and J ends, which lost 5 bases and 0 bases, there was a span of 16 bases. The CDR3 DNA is TGTGCCAGCAGCCCGACCGGACTGTTCGCGAACACCGGGGAGCTGTTTTTT. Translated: CASSPTGLFANTGELFF.

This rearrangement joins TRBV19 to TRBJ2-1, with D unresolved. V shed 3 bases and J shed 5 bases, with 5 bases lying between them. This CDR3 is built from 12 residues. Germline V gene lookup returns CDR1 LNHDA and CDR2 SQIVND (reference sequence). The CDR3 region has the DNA TGTGCCAGTAGTATGCCAGACAATGAGCAGTTCTTC. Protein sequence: CASSMPDNEQFF.

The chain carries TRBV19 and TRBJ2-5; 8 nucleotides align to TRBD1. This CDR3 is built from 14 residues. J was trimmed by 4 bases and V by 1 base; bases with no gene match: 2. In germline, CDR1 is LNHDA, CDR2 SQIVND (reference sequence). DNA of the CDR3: TGTGCCAGTAGTATAGTGGGGACAGGAGAGACCCAGTACTTC. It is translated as CASSIVGTGETQYF.

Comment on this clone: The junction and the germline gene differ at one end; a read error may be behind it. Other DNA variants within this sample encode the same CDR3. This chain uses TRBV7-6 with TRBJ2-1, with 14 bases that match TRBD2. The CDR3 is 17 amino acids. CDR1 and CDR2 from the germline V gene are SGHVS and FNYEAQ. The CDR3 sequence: CASSLALRTSGRNEQFF. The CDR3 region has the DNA TGTGCCAGCAGTTTAGCGCTGCGGACTAGCGGGAGGAATGAGCAGTTCTTC.

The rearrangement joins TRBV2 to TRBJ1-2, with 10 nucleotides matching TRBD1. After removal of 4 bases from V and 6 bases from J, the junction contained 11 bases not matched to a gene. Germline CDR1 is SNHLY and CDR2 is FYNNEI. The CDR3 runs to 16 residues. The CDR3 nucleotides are TGTGCCAGCAGTGCCCGCCAGACAGGGGGCAACGATGGCTACACCTTC. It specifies CASSARQTGGNDGYTF.

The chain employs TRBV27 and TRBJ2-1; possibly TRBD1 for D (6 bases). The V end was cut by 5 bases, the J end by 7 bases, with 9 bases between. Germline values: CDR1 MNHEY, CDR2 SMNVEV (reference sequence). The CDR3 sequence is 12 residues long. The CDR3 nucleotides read TGTGCCAGCAGTCGCACAGGGAATGAGCAGTTCTTC. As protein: CASSRTGNEQFF.

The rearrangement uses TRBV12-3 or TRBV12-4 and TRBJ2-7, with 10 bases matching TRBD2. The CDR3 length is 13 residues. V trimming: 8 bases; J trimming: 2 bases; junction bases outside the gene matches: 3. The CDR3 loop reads CASSTSGPYEQYF. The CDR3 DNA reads TGTGCCAGCTCGACTAGCGGGCCCTACGAGCAGTACTTC.

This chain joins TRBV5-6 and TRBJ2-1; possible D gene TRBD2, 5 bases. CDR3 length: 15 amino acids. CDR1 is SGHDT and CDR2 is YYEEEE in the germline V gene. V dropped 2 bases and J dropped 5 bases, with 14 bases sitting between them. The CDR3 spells CASSFGSGEHNEQFF. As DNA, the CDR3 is TGTGCCAGCAGCTTCGGATCCGGGGAACACAATGAGCAGTTCTTC.

The CDR3 DNA is TGCGCCAGCAGTGAGTTCGGCGGTTTCCAAGAGACCCAGTACTTC. Its protein is CASSEFGGFQETQYF. The chain has TRBV10-2 and TRBJ2-5; D uncertain. Germline lookup yields CDR1 WSHSY and CDR2 SAAADI. Trimming took off 1 base at V and 1 base at J, with 10 bases between the two ends. The CDR3 sequence is 15 residues long.

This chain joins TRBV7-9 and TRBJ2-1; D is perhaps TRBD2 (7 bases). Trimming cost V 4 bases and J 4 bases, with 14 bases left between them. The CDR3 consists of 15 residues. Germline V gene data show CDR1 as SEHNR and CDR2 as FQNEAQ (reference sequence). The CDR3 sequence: CASSSGASGYNEQFF. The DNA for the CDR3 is TGTGCCAGCAGCTCAGGGGCTAGCGGTTACAATGAGCAGTTCTTC.

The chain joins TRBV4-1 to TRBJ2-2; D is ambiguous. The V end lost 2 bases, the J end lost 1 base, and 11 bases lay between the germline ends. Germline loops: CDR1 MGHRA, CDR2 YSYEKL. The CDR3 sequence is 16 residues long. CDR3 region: CASSQKRQENTGELFF. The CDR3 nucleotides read TGCGCCAGCAGCCAAAAAAGGCAGGAGAACACCGGGGAGCTGTTTTTT.

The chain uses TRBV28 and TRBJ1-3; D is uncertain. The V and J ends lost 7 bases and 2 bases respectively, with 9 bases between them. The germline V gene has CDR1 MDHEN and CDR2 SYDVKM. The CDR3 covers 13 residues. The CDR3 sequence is CASTGGTGNTIYF. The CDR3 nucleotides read TGTGCCAGCACTGGAGGGACTGGAAACACCATATATTTT.

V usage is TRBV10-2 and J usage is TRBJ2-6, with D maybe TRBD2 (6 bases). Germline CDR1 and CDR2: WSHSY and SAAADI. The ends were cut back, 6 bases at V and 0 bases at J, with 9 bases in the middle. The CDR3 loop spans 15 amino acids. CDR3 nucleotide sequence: TGCGCCAGCAGGCGGGGAACCTCTGGGGCCAACGTCCTGACTTTC. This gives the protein CASRRGTSGANVLTF.

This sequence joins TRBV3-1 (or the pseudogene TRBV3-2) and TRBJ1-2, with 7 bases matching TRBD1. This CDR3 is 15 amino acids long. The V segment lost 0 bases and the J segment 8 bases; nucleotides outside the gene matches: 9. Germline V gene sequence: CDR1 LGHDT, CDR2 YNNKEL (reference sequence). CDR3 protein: CASSQDVRGSEGYTF. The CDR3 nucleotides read TGTGCCAGCAGCCAAGATGTCAGGGGGTCGGAGGGCTACACCTTC.

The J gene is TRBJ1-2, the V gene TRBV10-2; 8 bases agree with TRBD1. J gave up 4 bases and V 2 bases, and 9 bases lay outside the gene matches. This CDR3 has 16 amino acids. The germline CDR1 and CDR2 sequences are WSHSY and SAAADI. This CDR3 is CASSEIGAGGTYGYTF. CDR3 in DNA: TGCGCCAGCAGTGAGATAGGGGCAGGGGGCACCTATGGCTACACCTTC.

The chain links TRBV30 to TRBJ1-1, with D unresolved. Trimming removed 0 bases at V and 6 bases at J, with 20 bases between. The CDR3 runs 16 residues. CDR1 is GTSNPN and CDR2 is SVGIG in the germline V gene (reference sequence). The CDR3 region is CAWSVGLSGNDAEAFF. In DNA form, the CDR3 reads TGTGCCTGGAGTGTAGGCCTCTCGGGGAACGATGCTGAAGCTTTCTTT.

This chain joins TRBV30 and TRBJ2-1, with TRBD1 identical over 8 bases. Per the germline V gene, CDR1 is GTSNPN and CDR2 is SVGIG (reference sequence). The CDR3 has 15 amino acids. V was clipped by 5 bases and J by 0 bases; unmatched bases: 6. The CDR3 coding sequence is TGTGCCTGGGGAGGGGACAGGAGCTCCTACAATGAGCAGTTCTTC. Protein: CAWGGDRSSYNEQFF.

CDR3 region: CASSSYSTGELFF. In nucleotides, the CDR3 is TGCGCCAGCAGCTCCTACAGCACCGGGGAGCTGTTTTTT. The chain combines TRBV5-1 with TRBJ2-2, with D unclear. Germline values: CDR1 SGHRS, CDR2 YFSETQ. Trimming stripped 3 bases from V and 4 bases from J, with 7 bases between. This CDR3 comprises 13 residues.